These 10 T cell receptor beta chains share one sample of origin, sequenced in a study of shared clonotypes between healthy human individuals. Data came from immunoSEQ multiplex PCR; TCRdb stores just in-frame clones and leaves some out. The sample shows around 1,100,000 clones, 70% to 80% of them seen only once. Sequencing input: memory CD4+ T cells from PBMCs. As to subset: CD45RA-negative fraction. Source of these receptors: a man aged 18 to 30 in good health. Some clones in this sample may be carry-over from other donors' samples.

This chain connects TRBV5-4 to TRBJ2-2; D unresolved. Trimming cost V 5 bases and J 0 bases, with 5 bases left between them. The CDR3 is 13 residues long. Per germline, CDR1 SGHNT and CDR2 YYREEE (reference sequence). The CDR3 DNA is TGTGCCAGCAGAGCTTCGAACACCGGGGAGCTGTTTTTT. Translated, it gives CASRASNTGELFF.

The CDR3 DNA reads TGTGCCAGCAGTTTAACGGGTGGGGAGACCCAGTACTTC. Translation gives CASSLTGGETQYF. V is TRBV27 and J is TRBJ2-5; D not resolved. The V end was cut by 2 bases, the J end by 5 bases, with 9 bases between. The germline V gene encodes CDR1 MNHEY and CDR2 SMNVEV (reference sequence). The CDR3 contains 13 residues.

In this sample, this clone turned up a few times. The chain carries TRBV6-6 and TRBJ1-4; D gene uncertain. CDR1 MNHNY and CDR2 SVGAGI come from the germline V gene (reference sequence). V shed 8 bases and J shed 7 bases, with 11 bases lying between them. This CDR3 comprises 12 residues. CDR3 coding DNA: TGTGCCAGCTCCCCGAGGACTGAAAAACTGTTTTTT. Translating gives CASSPRTEKLFF.

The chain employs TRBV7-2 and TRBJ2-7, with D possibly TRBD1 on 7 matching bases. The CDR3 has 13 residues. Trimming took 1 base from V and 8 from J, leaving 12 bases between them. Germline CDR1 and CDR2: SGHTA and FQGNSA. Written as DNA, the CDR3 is TGTGCCAGCAGCTTAGTCCCAGGGGGGCAGCAGTACTTC. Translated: CASSLVPGGQQYF.

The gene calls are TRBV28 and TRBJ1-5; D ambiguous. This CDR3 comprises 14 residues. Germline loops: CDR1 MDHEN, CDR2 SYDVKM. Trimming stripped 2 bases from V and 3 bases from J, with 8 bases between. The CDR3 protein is CASSLVQINQPQHF. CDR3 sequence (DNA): TGTGCCAGCAGTTTAGTACAGATCAATCAGCCCCAGCATTTT.

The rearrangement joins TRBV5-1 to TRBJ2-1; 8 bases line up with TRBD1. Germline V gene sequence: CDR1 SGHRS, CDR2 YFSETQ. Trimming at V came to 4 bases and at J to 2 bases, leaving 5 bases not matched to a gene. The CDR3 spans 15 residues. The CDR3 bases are TGCGCCAGCAGCCGAATGACAGGGGCCTACAATGAGCAGTTCTTC. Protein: CASSRMTGAYNEQFF.

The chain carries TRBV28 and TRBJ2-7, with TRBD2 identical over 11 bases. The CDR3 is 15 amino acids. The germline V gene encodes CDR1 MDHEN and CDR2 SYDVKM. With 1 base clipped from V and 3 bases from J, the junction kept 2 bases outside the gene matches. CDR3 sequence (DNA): TGTGCCAGCAGTTTATTTAGCGGGGGGGTCTACGAGCAGTACTTC. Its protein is CASSLFSGGVYEQYF.

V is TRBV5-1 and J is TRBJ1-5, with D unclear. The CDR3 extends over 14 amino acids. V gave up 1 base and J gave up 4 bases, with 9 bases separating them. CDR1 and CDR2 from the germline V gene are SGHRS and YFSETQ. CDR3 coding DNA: TGCGCCAGCAGCTTGTCCCCCACGAATCAGCCCCAGCATTTT. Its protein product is CASSLSPTNQPQHF.

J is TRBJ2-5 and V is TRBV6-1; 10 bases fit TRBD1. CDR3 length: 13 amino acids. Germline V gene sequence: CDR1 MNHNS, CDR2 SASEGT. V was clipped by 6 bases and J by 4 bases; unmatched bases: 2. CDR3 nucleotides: TGTGCCAGCAGACGGACAGGGGGAGAGACCCAGTACTTC. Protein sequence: CASRRTGGETQYF.

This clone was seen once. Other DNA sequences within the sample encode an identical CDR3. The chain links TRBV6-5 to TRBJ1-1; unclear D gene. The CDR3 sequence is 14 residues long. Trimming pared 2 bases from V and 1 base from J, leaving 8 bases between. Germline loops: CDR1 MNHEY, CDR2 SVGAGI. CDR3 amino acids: CASSYSPGNTEAFF. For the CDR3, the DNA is TGTGCCAGCAGTTACAGCCCGGGGAACACTGAAGCTTTCTTT.